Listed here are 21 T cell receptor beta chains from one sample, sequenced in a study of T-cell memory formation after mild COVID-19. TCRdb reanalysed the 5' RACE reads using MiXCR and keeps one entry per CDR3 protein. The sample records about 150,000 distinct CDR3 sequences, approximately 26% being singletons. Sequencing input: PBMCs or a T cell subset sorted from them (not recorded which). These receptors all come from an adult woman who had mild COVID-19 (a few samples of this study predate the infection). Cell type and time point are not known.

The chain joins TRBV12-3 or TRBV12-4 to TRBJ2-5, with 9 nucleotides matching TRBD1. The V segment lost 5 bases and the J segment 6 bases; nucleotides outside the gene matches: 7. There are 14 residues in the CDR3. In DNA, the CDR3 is TGTGCCAGCAGTACAGGGACAGGGAAAAAGACCCAGTACTTC. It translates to CASSTGTGKKTQYF.

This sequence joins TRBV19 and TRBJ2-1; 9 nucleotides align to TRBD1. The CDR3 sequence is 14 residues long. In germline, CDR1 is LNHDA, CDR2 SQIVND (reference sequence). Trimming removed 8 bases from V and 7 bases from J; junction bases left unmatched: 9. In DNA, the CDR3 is TGTGCCAGTGAGGGGACAGGGTTTTTGAATGAGCAGTTCTTC. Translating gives CASEGTGFLNEQFF.

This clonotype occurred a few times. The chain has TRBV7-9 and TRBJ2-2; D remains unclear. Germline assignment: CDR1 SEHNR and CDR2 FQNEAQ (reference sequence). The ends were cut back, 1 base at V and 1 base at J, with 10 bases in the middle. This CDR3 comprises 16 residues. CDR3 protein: CASSLVWQVNTGELFF. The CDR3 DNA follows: TGTGCCAGCAGCTTAGTCTGGCAGGTGAACACCGGGGAGCTGTTTTTT.

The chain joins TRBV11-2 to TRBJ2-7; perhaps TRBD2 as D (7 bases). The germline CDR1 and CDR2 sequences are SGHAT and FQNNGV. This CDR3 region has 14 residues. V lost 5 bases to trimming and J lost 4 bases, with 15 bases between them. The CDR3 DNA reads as TGTGCCAGCAGCGAGGGGGGGGTCGGGTACGAGCAGTACTTC. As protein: CASSEGGVGYEQYF.

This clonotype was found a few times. The CDR3 DNA sequence: TGTGCCACCTCGGGACAGGGGTCATACGAGCAGTACTTC. It encodes CATSGQGSYEQYF. The chain has TRBV10-3 and TRBJ2-7; 10 nucleotides line up with TRBD1. Germline V gene lookup returns CDR1 ENHRY and CDR2 SYGVKD. V lost 10 bases and J lost 4; bases outside the gene matches: 7. The CDR3 consists of 13 residues.

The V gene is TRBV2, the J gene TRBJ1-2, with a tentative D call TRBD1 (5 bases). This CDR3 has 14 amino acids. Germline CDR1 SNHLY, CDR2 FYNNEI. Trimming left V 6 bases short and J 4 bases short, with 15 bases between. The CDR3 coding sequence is TGTGCCAGCAGGGGACGGTCCAGACTCTATGGCTACACCTTC. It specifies CASRGRSRLYGYTF. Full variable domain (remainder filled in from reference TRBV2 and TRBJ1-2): EPEVTQTPSHQVTQMGQEVILRCVPISNHLYFYWYRQILGQKVEFLVSFYNNEISEKSEIFDDQFSVERPDGSNFTLKIRSTKLEDSAMYFCASRGRSRLYGYTFGSGTRLTVV.

The CDR3 DNA is TGTGCCAGCAGCCAGCACATTGGACCGGGACTAGTGGGCTACGAGCAGTACTTC. As protein: CASSQHIGPGLVGYEQYF. This chain joins TRBV4-2 and TRBJ2-7; 8 positions match TRBD2. V lost 3 bases and J lost 3; bases outside the gene matches: 16. Germline CDR1 reads LGHNA; CDR2 reads YNFKEQ. The CDR3 is 18 residues long.

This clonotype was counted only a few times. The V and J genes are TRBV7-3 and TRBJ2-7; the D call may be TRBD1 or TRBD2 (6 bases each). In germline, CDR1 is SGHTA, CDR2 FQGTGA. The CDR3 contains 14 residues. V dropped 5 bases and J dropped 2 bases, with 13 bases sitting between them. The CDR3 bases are TGTGCCAGCAGCGAGGGGGGCACCCCCTACGAGCAGTACTTC. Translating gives CASSEGGTPYEQYF.

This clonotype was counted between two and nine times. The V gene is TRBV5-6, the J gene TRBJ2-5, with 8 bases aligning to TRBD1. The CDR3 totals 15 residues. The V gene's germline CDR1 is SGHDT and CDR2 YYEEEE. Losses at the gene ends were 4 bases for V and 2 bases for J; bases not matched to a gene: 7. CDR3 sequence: CASSRIQGAQETQYF. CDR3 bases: TGTGCCAGCAGCAGAATCCAGGGGGCTCAAGAGACCCAGTACTTC. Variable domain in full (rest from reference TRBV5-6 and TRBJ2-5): DAGVTQSPTHLIKTRGQQVTLRCSPKSGHDTVSWYQQALGQGPQFIFQYYEEEERQRGNFPDRFSGHQFPNYSSELNVNALLLGDSALYLCASSRIQGAQETQYFGPGTRLLVL.

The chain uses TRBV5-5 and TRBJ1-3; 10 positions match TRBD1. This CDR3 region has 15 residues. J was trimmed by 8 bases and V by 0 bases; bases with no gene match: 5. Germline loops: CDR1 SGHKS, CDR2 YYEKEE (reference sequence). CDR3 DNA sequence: TGTGCCAGCAGCTTGGTGGGGACAGGGGAAGACACCATATATTTT. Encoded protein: CASSLVGTGEDTIYF.

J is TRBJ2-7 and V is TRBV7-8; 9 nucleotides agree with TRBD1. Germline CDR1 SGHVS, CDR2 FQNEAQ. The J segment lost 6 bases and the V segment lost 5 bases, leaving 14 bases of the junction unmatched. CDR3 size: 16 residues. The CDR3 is CASSPTDRGSLSEQYF. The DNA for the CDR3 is TGTGCCAGCAGCCCCACCGACAGGGGGTCGCTGTCCGAGCAGTACTTC.

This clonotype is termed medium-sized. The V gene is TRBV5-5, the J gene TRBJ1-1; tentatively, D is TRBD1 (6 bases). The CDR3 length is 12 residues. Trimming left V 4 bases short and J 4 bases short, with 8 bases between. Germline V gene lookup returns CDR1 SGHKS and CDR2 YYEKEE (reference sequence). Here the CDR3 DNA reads TGTGCCAGCAGCGCACAGGGCACTGAAGCTTTCTTT. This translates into CASSAQGTEAFF. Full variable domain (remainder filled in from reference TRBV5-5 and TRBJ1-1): DAGVTQSPTHLIKTRGQQVTLRCSPISGHKSVSWYQQVLGQGPQFIFQYYEKEERGRGNFPDRFSARQFPNYSSELNVNALLLGDSALYLCASSAQGTEAFFGQGTRLTVV.

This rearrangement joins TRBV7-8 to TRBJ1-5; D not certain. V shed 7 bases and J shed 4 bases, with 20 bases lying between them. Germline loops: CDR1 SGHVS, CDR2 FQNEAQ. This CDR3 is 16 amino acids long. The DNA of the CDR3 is TGTGCCAGCACCCTAGAGGCGCAGATTCCAAATCAGCCCCAGCATTTT. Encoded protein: CASTLEAQIPNQPQHF.

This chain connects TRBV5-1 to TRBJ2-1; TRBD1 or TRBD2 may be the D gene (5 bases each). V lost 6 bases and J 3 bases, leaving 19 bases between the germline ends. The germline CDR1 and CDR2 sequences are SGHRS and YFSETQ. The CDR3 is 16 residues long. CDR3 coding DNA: TGCGCCAGCAAAGCGTCCAGGGAGAGGTACTACAATGAGCAGTTCTTC. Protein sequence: CASKASRERYYNEQFF.

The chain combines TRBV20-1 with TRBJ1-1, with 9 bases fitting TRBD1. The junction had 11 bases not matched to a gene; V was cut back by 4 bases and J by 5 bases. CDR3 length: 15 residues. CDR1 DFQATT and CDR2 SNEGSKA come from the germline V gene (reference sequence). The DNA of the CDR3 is TGCAGTGCTACCGGGGGACAGGGCGGTTGGACTGAAGCTTTCTTT. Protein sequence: CSATGGQGGWTEAFF.

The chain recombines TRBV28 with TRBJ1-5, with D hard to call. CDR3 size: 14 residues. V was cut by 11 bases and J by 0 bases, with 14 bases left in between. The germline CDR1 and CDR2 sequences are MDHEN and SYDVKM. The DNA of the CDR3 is TGTGCCGTCGTGGCACCTTATAGCAATCAGCCCCAGCATTTT. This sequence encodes CAVVAPYSNQPQHF.

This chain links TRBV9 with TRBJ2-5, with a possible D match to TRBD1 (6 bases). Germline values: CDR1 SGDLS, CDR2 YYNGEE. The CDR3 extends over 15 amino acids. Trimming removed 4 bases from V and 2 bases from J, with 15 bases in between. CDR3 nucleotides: TGTGCCAGCAGCCTAGCCGGGACAACACAAGAGACCCAGTACTTC. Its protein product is CASSLAGTTQETQYF.

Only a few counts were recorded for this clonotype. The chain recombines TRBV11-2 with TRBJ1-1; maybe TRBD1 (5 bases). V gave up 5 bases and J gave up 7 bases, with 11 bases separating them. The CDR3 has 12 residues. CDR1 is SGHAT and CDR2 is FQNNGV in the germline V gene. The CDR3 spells CASSPGPIEAFF. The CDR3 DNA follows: TGTGCCAGCAGCCCGGGACCGATTGAAGCTTTCTTT.

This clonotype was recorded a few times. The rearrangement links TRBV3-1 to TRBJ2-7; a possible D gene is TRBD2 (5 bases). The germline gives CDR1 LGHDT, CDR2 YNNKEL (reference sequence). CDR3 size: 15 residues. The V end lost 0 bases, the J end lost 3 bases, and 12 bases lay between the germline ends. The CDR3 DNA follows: TGTGCCAGCAGCCAAGAGGCAGCGGCTGTCTACGAGCAGTACTTC. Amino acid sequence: CASSQEAAAVYEQYF.

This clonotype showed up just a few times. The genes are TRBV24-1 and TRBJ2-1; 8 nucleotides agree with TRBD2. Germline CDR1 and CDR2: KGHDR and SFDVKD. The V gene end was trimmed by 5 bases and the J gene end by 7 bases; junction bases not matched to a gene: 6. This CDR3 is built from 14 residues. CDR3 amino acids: CATSAVERENEQFF. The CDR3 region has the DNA TGTGCCACCAGTGCCGTTGAGCGGGAGAATGAGCAGTTCTTC.

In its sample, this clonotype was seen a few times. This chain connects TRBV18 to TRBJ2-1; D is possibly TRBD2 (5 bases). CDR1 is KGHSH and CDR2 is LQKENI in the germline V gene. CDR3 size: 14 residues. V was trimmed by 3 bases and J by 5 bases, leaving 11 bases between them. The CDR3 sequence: CASSPPPGNNEQFF. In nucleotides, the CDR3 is TGTGCCAGCTCACCGCCTCCCGGGAACAATGAGCAGTTCTTC.